These 13 T cell receptor beta chains share one sample of origin, sequenced in a study of graft-versus-host responses after intestinal transplantation. Their target antigens are unknown. The repertoire was sequenced with immunoSEQ multiplex PCR; TCRdb's copy has only in-frame clones and lacks some. This table holds under 150,000 clones, 85% to 95% found once. Sequenced material: unstimulated CD4+ T cells sorted from spleen or lymph node cells, taken before intestinal transplant. The receptor set was obtained from a human donor who received an intestinal transplant.

The V gene is TRBV21-1, the J gene TRBJ2-7; the listed D gene, TRBD1, was not tested against the DNA. TRBV21-1 is tagged as a pseudogene. This CDR3 contains 16 residues. Here the CDR3 reads CASNILGGDISYEQYF. The DNA for the CDR3 is TGTGCCAGCAATATTTTGGGTGGGGACATCTCCTACGAGCAGTACTTC.

The genes are TRBV2 and TRBJ2-3, with TRBD2 matching 8 bases. The CDR3 is 15 residues long. Trimming took 7 bases from V and 8 from J; bases not matched to a gene: 14. The germline CDR1 and CDR2 sequences are SNHLY and FYNNEI. The CDR3 coding sequence is TGTGCCAGCATCTTCGAAGCGGGAGCAGCGGCTACGCAGTATTTT. This encodes CASIFEAGAAATQYF.

V and J are TRBV7-3 and TRBJ2-3; unclear D gene. This CDR3 has 15 residues. Germline V CDR1 and CDR2: SGHTA, FQGTGA. Trimming removed 3 bases from V and 1 base from J, with 11 bases in between. CDR3 loop: CASSFSPGGTDTQYF. In nucleotides, the CDR3 is TGTGCCAGCAGCTTCTCCCCCGGAGGCACAGATACGCAGTATTTT.

V gene TRBV1 combines with J gene TRBJ2-1; no check of the table's D call, TRBD2, against the DNA was made. TRBV1 is marked as a pseudogene. The CDR3 is made up of 17 amino acids. The CDR3 sequence: CTSSQEKLAGSYNEQFF. In DNA, the CDR3 is TGCACCAGCAGCCAAGAAAAACTCGCGGGCTCCTACAATGAGCAGTTCTTC.

This clone has a handful of counts. The rearrangement uses TRBV5-4 and TRBJ2-7, with D perhaps matching TRBD1 (6 bases). The CDR3 contains 15 residues. Germline V CDR1 and CDR2: SGHNT, YYREEE (reference sequence). The germline V and J ends were trimmed by 4 bases and 1 base, with 15 bases remaining between them. The CDR3, as DNA: TGTGCCAGCAGCCTCGGGACATCCTTTTCCTACGAGCAGTACTTC. This gives the protein CASSLGTSFSYEQYF.

The genes are TRBV27 and TRBJ2-7; the match to TRBD1 covers 10 bases. The CDR3 has 18 amino acids. Germline CDR1 is MNHEY and CDR2 is SMNVEV (reference sequence). V was clipped by 5 bases and J by 4 bases; unmatched bases: 17. CDR3 sequence: CASSRGATLTGGAYEQYF. The CDR3 DNA reads as TGTGCCAGCAGTCGCGGAGCCACCTTGACAGGGGGCGCATACGAGCAGTACTTC.

This chain connects TRBV28 to TRBJ2-5, with TRBD2 identical over 12 bases. V dropped 6 bases and J dropped 5; count of bases not matched to a gene: 7. Germline assignment: CDR1 MDHEN and CDR2 SYDVKM. The CDR3 is 15 residues long. CDR3 coding DNA: TGTGCCAGCAGGTCACTAGCGGGGGGCGCCGAGACCCAGTACTTC. Translating it yields CASRSLAGGAETQYF.

The chain combines TRBV19 with TRBJ2-1; D remains ambiguous. The germline V gene encodes CDR1 LNHDA and CDR2 SQIVND (reference sequence). The CDR3 extends over 12 amino acids. Trimming took off 4 bases at V and 7 bases at J, with 8 bases between the two ends. Here the CDR3 reads CASSNSRNEQFF. CDR3 coding DNA: TGTGCCAGTAGTAATAGCAGGAATGAGCAGTTCTTC.

This sequence joins TRBV5-1 and TRBJ2-5; D not resolved. The CDR3 has 14 amino acids. Per germline, CDR1 SGHRS and CDR2 YFSETQ. Trimming took 0 bases from V and 3 from J, leaving 9 bases between them. The DNA of the CDR3 is TGCGCCAGCAGCTTGGAAGGTCTGGAAGAGACCCAGTACTTC. Translation: CASSLEGLEETQYF.

The rearrangement links TRBV4-1 to TRBJ1-2; D uncertain. Germline values: CDR1 MGHRA, CDR2 YSYEKL. The CDR3 consists of 17 residues. Between the trimmed V and J ends, which lost 0 bases and 4 bases, there was a span of 18 bases. CDR3 coding DNA: TGCGCCAGCAGCCAAGATCTGGCGCCGATTCCCCTCTATGGCTACACCTTC. Its translation is CASSQDLAPIPLYGYTF.

The chain employs TRBV21-1 and TRBJ1-1. TRBV21-1 is given as a pseudogene. This CDR3 spans 12 amino acids. DNA of the CDR3: TGTGCCAGCAGTGCGGCGCGCACTGAAGCTTTCTTT. Its protein is CASSAARTEAFF.

The chain joins TRBV19 to TRBJ1-5, with TRBD1 identical over 7 bases. The CDR3 totals 16 residues. The junction had 11 bases not matched to a gene; V was cut back by 5 bases and J by 4 bases. The germline V gene has CDR1 LNHDA and CDR2 SQIVND (reference sequence). Here the CDR3 reads CASSARSTGRNQPQHF. In nucleotides, the CDR3 is TGTGCCAGTAGTGCTCGATCGACAGGGAGGAATCAGCCCCAGCATTTT.

The chain carries TRBV2 and TRBJ1-2; maybe TRBD1 (6 bases). The CDR3 runs to 16 residues. Germline CDR1 SNHLY, CDR2 FYNNEI. The V gene lost 6 bases and the J gene lost 7 bases, with 24 bases spanning the gap. CDR3 coding DNA: TGTGCCAGCAGAAACGACTATTTCGACAGGACCCCTGGCTACACCTTC. It encodes CASRNDYFDRTPGYTF.